This note documents a single T cell receptor beta chain sequence. The antigen is undetermined. The same CDR3 is also encoded by other DNA sequences in this sample. CDR3 length: 13 residues. The germline CDR1 and CDR2 sequences are MDHEN and SYDVKM. V gave up 6 bases and J gave up 6 bases, with 14 bases separating them. TCRdb keeps only in-frame clones here, not all; method: immunoSEQ multiplex PCR. The data show some 68,000 clones, with 84% seen just once and roughly 4% held by the top ten. The sample belongs to a study of Tregs in tolerant kidney transplant recipients. Whole-study findings and limits: The small number of patients limits these findings pending further validation.

The sequenced material came from CD4+ T cells from blood. The chain recombines TRBV28 with TRBJ1-2, with D possibly matching TRBD1 (5 bases). The source of this sequence is a human donor in good health. The CDR3 sequence: CASSFSQGHGYTF. The CDR3, as DNA: TGTGCCAGCAGCTTCTCCCAGGGCCATGGCTACACCTTC.